This is a list of T cell receptor beta chains from one sample in a study of STAT3 mutations in large granular lymphocyte leukemia. Data came from immunoSEQ multiplex PCR; TCRdb stores just in-frame clones and leaves some out. The sample records tens of thousands of clones, about three quarters being singletons. Material: PBMCs. All receptors come from a human donor with T large granular lymphocyte leukemia. Some clones in this sample may be carry-over from other donors' samples. CDR3s include the opening cysteine and the closing phenylalanine or tryptophan. The D gene is left open where the match is weak. The listing skips clone size in some rows; elsewhere it reads once, few, many or a size class.

TRBJ1-2 | NA | few | TRBV5-1 | TGCGCCAGCAGACCGAGGTCTTCCGGCTATGGCTACACCTTC | CASRPRSSGYGYTF
TRBJ2-1 | NA | NA | TRBV7-4 | TGTGCCAGCAGCCTAACAGGAAACAATGAGCAGTTCTTC | CASSLTGNNEQFF
TRBJ2-1 | NA | once | TRBV7-9 | TGTGCCAGCAGCCTCGACAGCTACAATGAGCAGTTCTTC | CASSLDSYNEQFF
TRBJ2-1 | TRBD2 | once | TRBV7-9 | TGTGCCAGCAGCACCCAGCGGGGGACCTACAATGAGCAGTTCTTC | CASSTQRGTYNEQFF
TRBJ2-5 | NA | once | TRBV19 | TGTGCCAGTAATAGGGCAGACCAAGAGACCCAGTACTTC | CASNRADQETQYF
TRBJ2-2 | TRBD2 | NA | TRBV4-1 | TGCGCCAGCAGCCACCCCAATGCGGGCGGCGGGGGGATTAAAACCGGGGAGCTGTTTTTT | CASSHPNAGGGGIKTGELFF
TRBJ1-6 | NA | NA | TRBV7-9 | TGTGCCAGCAGCTTTTCCGGGGGCCGAATAGGTTCACCCCTCCACTTT | CASSFSGGRIGSPLHF
TRBJ2-7 | NA | NA | TRBV3-2 | TGTGCCACCTACGAGCAGTACTTC | CATYEQYF
TRBJ1-3 | NA | NA | TRBV2 | TGTGCCAGCAGGGGTGATGCTGGAAACACCATATATTTT | CASRGDAGNTIYF
TRBJ1-4 | NA | NA | TRBV4-2 | TGTGCCAGCAGCCCTCAAGGGAATGAAAAACTGTTTTTT | CASSPQGNEKLFF
TRBJ1-2 | NA | NA | TRBV19 | TGTGCCAGTAGTCCCACGGGACGGATTGTCTATGGCTACACCTTC | CASSPTGRIVYGYTF